These T cell receptor beta chains were read from a single sample in a study of blood T cell repertoires in COVID-19. The data were produced by immunoSEQ multiplex PCR, yet TCRdb's version contains in-frame clones alone and is incomplete. Of some 290,000 clones listed, almost 90% are singletons. The sample taken for sequencing was peripheral blood. The receptors stem from a woman aged 30 to 39 with COVID-19, enrolled during active disease. CDR3s include the opening cysteine and the closing phenylalanine or tryptophan. A D gene is named only where the DNA matches it firmly. Some rows mark clone size as missing; the rest say once, few, many or name a class of expanded clone.

J: TRBJ2-7; D: -; size: -; length: 16; V: TRBV19; CDR3: CASSIQGSMSSYEQYF; DNA: TGTGCCAGTAGTATCCAGGGCTCTATGAGCTCCTACGAGCAGTACTTC
J: TRBJ1-1; D: -; size: -; length: 14; V: TRBV5-1; CDR3: CASSRGQRNTEAFF; DNA: TGCGCCAGCAGTAGGGGACAACGGAACACTGAAGCTTTCTTT
J: TRBJ1-2; D: TRBD1; size: -; length: 14; V: TRBV7-2; CDR3: CASSPDRGRYGYTF; DNA: TGTGCCAGCAGCCCGGACAGGGGGAGGTATGGCTACACCTTC
J: TRBJ2-2; D: TRBD2; size: -; length: 17; V: TRBV11-2; CDR3: CASRKASTSGRTGELFF; DNA: TGTGCCAGCAGAAAAGCGAGTACTAGCGGGAGGACCGGGGAGCTGTTTTTT
J: TRBJ2-3; D: -; size: -; length: 14; V: TRBV6-5; CDR3: CASRRGGEADTQYF; DNA: TGTGCCAGCCGACGCGGAGGGGAGGCAGATACGCAGTATTTT
J: TRBJ2-1; D: -; size: -; length: 14; V: TRBV30; CDR3: CAWSITSSYNEQFF; DNA: TGTGCCTGGAGTATCACTAGCAGCTACAATGAGCAGTTCTTC
J: TRBJ1-4; D: -; size: -; length: 19; V: TRBV10-2; CDR3: CASSEEGMFSSATNEKLFF; DNA: TGCGCCAGCAGTGAGGAGGGTATGTTTTCCTCGGCAACTAATGAAAAACTGTTTTTT
J: TRBJ1-2; D: TRBD1; size: -; length: 16; V: TRBV4-1; CDR3: CASSQDRGQSAYGYTF; DNA: TGCGCCAGCAGCCAAGATCGGGGACAGTCGGCCTATGGCTACACCTTC
J: TRBJ1-1; D: -; size: -; length: 16; V: TRBV15; CDR3: CATSRDFLGAGTEAFF; DNA: TGTGCCACCAGCAGAGATTTCCTGGGGGCGGGCACTGAAGCTTTCTTT
J: TRBJ2-4; D: TRBD2; size: few; length: 16; V: TRBV19; CDR3: CASSIGTSGSENIQYF; DNA: TGTGCCAGTAGCATTGGGACTAGCGGGAGCGAAAACATTCAGTACTTC
J: TRBJ2-1; D: TRBD2; size: -; length: 16; V: TRBV3-1/TRBV3-2; CDR3: CASSQEGLAGVNEQFF; DNA: TGTGCCAGCAGCCAGGAGGGACTAGCGGGGGTCAATGAGCAGTTCTTC
J: TRBJ1-2; D: -; size: -; length: 14; V: TRBV7-9; CDR3: CASSLKTLDYGYTF; DNA: TGTGCCAGCAGCTTAAAGACACTTGACTATGGCTACACCTTC
J: TRBJ2-7; D: -; size: -; length: 12; V: TRBV6-5; CDR3: CASSSTYYEQYF; DNA: TGTGCCAGCAGTTCGACTTACTACGAGCAGTACTTC
J: TRBJ2-1; D: -; size: -; length: 12; V: TRBV24-1; CDR3: CATSFQGGEQFF; DNA: TGTGCCACCAGTTTTCAGGGGGGTGAGCAGTTCTTC
J: TRBJ1-6; D: TRBD1; size: -; length: 15; V: TRBV28; CDR3: CASSDATGNNSPLHF; DNA: TGTGCCAGCAGTGACGCGACAGGGAATAATTCACCCCTCCACTTT
J: TRBJ2-7; D: -; size: -; length: 13; V: TRBV6-2/TRBV6-3; CDR3: CASSPGGFAEQYF; DNA: TGTGCCAGCAGTCCAGGGGGGTTCGCCGAGCAGTACTTC
J: TRBJ1-2; D: -; size: -; length: 12; V: TRBV19; CDR3: CASQDQGYGYTF; DNA: TGTGCCAGTCAGGATCAGGGATACGGCTACACCTTC
J: TRBJ1-5; D: -; size: -; length: 13; V: TRBV5-4; CDR3: CASSLGGTEPQHF; DNA: TGTGCCAGCAGCTTGGGGGGCACGGAGCCCCAGCATTTT
J: TRBJ2-1; D: -; size: -; length: 15; V: TRBV4-3; CDR3: CASSHSPTSQNEQFF; DNA: TGCGCCAGCAGCCACTCCCCGACTAGTCAGAATGAGCAGTTCTTC
J: TRBJ1-4; D: TRBD1; size: -; length: 17; V: TRBV2; CDR3: CASSEALETGWYEKLFF; DNA: TGTGCCAGCAGTGAAGCGCTCGAGACAGGGTGGTATGAAAAACTGTTTTTT
J: TRBJ1-3; D: TRBD1; size: few; length: 16; V: TRBV5-1; CDR3: CASSLEGQGRENTIYF; DNA: TGCGCCAGCAGCTTGGAAGGACAGGGACGGGAAAACACCATATATTTT
J: TRBJ2-7; D: -; size: once; length: 14; V: TRBV27; CDR3: CASSLSQGRVEQYF; DNA: TGTGCCAGCAGTTTATCACAGGGAAGGGTCGAGCAGTACTTC
J: TRBJ2-3; D: TRBD2; size: -; length: 15; V: TRBV10-1; CDR3: CASSPTSGTTDTQYF; DNA: TGCGCCAGCAGTCCGACTAGCGGGACCACAGATACGCAGTATTTT
J: TRBJ2-7; D: TRBD2; size: -; length: 15; V: TRBV19; CDR3: CASSLRTSATYEQYF; DNA: TGTGCCAGTAGTCTCCGGACTAGCGCGACCTACGAGCAGTACTTC
J: TRBJ2-5; D: TRBD2; size: -; length: 17; V: TRBV29-1; CDR3: CSVEDMTSGNMLETQYF; DNA: TGCAGCGTTGAAGATATGACTAGCGGGAATATGTTGGAGACCCAGTACTTC
J: TRBJ1-2; D: TRBD1; size: -; length: 12; V: TRBV16; CDR3: CASSPSGQGYTF; DNA: TGTGCCAGCAGCCCCTCGGGACAGGGCTACACCTTC
J: TRBJ1-2; D: -; size: once; length: 13; V: TRBV30; CDR3: CAWSVSGNYGYTF; DNA: TGTGCCTGGAGTGTCTCAGGGAACTATGGCTACACCTTC
J: TRBJ1-2; D: TRBD1; size: -; length: 14; V: TRBV5-4; CDR3: CASSPDREYYGYTF; DNA: TGTGCCAGCAGCCCTGACAGGGAATACTATGGCTACACCTTC
J: TRBJ1-5; D: -; size: -; length: 15; V: TRBV4-1; CDR3: CASSQSGYSNQPQHF; DNA: TGCGCCAGCAGCCAGTCAGGATATAGCAATCAGCCCCAGCATTTT
J: TRBJ2-4; D: -; size: -; length: 14; V: TRBV5-1; CDR3: CASSLPSPKNIQYF; DNA: TGCGCCAGCAGCTTACCTAGTCCCAAAAACATTCAGTACTTC
J: TRBJ2-7; D: TRBD1; size: -; length: 14; V: TRBV6-5; CDR3: CASNRGDSRYEQYF; DNA: TGTGCCAGCAACAGGGGGGACAGCCGGTACGAGCAGTACTTC
J: TRBJ2-7; D: -; size: -; length: 15; V: TRBV4-3; CDR3: CASSPLAYSSYEQYF; DNA: TGCGCCAGCAGCCCCCTAGCGTACTCTTCCTACGAGCAGTACTTC
J: TRBJ1-5; D: -; size: -; length: 17; V: TRBV28; CDR3: CASSLPLAGMSNQPQHF; DNA: TGTGCCAGCAGTTTACCCCTGGCGGGTATGAGCAATCAGCCCCAGCATTTT
J: TRBJ2-5; D: -; size: -; length: 16; V: TRBV5-1; CDR3: CASSLDRVVGQETQYF; DNA: TGCGCCAGCAGCTTGGACAGGGTGGTAGGGCAAGAGACCCAGTACTTC
J: TRBJ1-2; D: -; size: -; length: 14; V: TRBV19; CDR3: CASSSSGANYGYTF; DNA: TGTGCCAGTAGTTCGTCCGGGGCTAACTATGGCTACACCTTC
J: TRBJ1-2; D: -; size: -; length: 13; V: TRBV3-1/TRBV3-2; CDR3: CASSQTVVYGYTF; DNA: TGTGCCAGCAGCCAAACGGTGGTTTATGGCTACACCTTC
J: TRBJ2-2; D: TRBD2; size: -; length: 15; V: TRBV2; CDR3: CASRLGLGSTGELFF; DNA: TGTGCCAGCAGGCTCGGACTAGGTAGCACCGGGGAGCTGTTTTTT
J: TRBJ2-2; D: TRBD2; size: once; length: 16; V: TRBV29-1; CDR3: CSARPRLAETGLKLFF; DNA: TGCAGCGCGCGGCCTAGACTAGCGGAAACCGGGTTGAAGCTGTTTTTT
J: TRBJ2-5; D: TRBD1; size: -; length: 15; V: TRBV28; CDR3: CASTLDRGLQETQYF; DNA: TGTGCCAGCACCCTGGACAGGGGGCTCCAAGAGACCCAGTACTTC
J: TRBJ2-7; D: -; size: -; length: 14; V: TRBV19; CDR3: CASSMRGGDYEQYF; DNA: TGTGCCAGTAGTATGAGGGGAGGTGACTACGAGCAGTACTTC
J: TRBJ1-2; D: -; size: once; length: 15; V: TRBV7-2; CDR3: CASSLGPVRGDGYTF; DNA: TGTGCCAGCAGCTTAGGCCCAGTTCGGGGGGACGGCTACACCTTC
J: TRBJ2-7; D: -; size: -; length: 16; V: TRBV3-1/TRBV3-2; CDR3: CASSPDTPGLLYEQYF; DNA: TGTGCCAGCAGCCCCGACACCCCGGGACTGTTATACGAGCAGTACTTC
J: TRBJ1-5; D: -; size: -; length: 13; V: TRBV11-2; CDR3: CASSLTGNQPQHF; DNA: TGTGCCAGCAGCTTAACAGGGAACCAGCCCCAGCATTTT
J: TRBJ1-5; D: -; size: -; length: 16; V: TRBV5-5; CDR3: CASSLHWHHSNQPQHF; DNA: TGTGCCAGCAGCTTGCATTGGCACCATAGCAATCAGCCCCAGCATTTT
J: TRBJ1-4; D: -; size: -; length: 15; V: TRBV28; CDR3: CASRSHRAVGEKLFF; DNA: TGTGCCAGCAGATCCCACAGGGCTGTTGGTGAAAAACTGTTTTTT
J: TRBJ2-7; D: TRBD2; size: -; length: 14; V: TRBV19; CDR3: CASSMREGGYEQYF; DNA: TGTGCCAGTAGTATGCGGGAGGGTGGCTACGAGCAGTACTTC
J: TRBJ2-7; D: TRBD2; size: -; length: 15; V: TRBV7-9; CDR3: CASALKAGESYEQYF; DNA: TGTGCCAGCGCCCTTAAGGCGGGGGAATCCTACGAGCAGTACTTC
J: TRBJ2-1; D: -; size: once; length: 13; V: TRBV18; CDR3: CASSPPSRNEQFF; DNA: TGTGCCAGCTCACCACCTTCTCGTAATGAGCAGTTCTTC
J: TRBJ2-7; D: TRBD2; size: -; length: 14; V: TRBV6-5; CDR3: CASGLAGGPYEQYF; DNA: TGTGCCAGCGGTCTAGCGGGAGGGCCCTACGAGCAGTACTTC
J: TRBJ2-6; D: -; size: -; length: 14; V: TRBV6-5; CDR3: CASSTGSGANVLTF; DNA: TGTGCCAGCAGTACAGGCTCTGGGGCCAACGTCCTGACTTTC
J: TRBJ2-1; D: TRBD1; size: -; length: 15; V: TRBV4-1; CDR3: CASSPPTGGYNEQFF; DNA: TGCGCCAGCAGCCCTCCGACAGGGGGGTACAATGAGCAGTTCTTC
J: TRBJ1-2; D: TRBD1; size: -; length: 14; V: TRBV5-1; CDR3: CASSLGQGNYGYTF; DNA: TGCGCCAGCAGCTTGGGACAGGGGAACTATGGCTACACCTTC
J: TRBJ2-5; D: -; size: -; length: 14; V: TRBV6-5; CDR3: CASSYSQNGETQYF; DNA: TGTGCCAGCAGTTACTCCCAGAATGGAGAGACCCAGTACTTC
J: TRBJ2-2; D: TRBD1; size: -; length: 15; V: TRBV6-6; CDR3: CASSPTGGRTGELFF; DNA: TGTGCCAGCAGTCCTACAGGGGGCAGAACCGGGGAGCTGTTTTTT
J: TRBJ2-5; D: -; size: -; length: 13; V: TRBV11-2; CDR3: CASSLGVQETQYF; DNA: TGTGCCAGCAGCTTAGGAGTACAAGAGACCCAGTACTTC
J: TRBJ2-5; D: -; size: -; length: 13; V: TRBV10-3; CDR3: CAISDILAQTQYF; DNA: TGTGCCATCAGTGACATACTAGCTCAGACCCAGTACTTC